The next 27 T cell receptor beta chains were all read from a single sample in a study of blood T cells in healthy people across ages. Combining a sample-barcoded 5' primer with a J-beta primer mix, a second PCR ran for about 6 to 11 cycles. TCRdb called the 5' RACE reads again in MiXCR, with one record for every CDR3 protein. The profile covers around 870,000 distinct CDR3 sequences, with about 28% appearing a single time and roughly 17% taken by the ten largest. Sequencing was done on a sample of blood. These receptors all come from a woman older than 75 in good health.

The chain uses TRBV30 and TRBJ2-3; 8 bases map to TRBD2. In germline, CDR1 is GTSNPN, CDR2 SVGIG (reference sequence). After removal of 4 bases from V and 0 bases from J, the junction contained 3 bases not matched to a gene. CDR3 length: 14 residues. The CDR3 is CAWNRLASTDTQYF. In DNA form, the CDR3 reads TGTGCCTGGAATAGACTAGCGAGCACAGATACGCAGTATTTT. The full variable domain, completed using reference TRBV30 and TRBJ2-3, is SQTIHQWPATLVQPVGSPLSLECTVEGTSNPNLYWYRQAAGRGLQLLFYSVGIGQISSEVPQNLSASRPQDRQFILSSKKLLLSDSGFYLCAWNRLASTDTQYFGPGTRLTVL.

Many counts were recorded for this clonotype. CDR3 sequence: CASSLPLRAEAFF. The CDR3 region has the DNA TGTGCCAGCAGCTTACCCCTTAGGGCTGAAGCTTTCTTT. The chain combines TRBV7-9 with TRBJ1-1; D gene unclear. Germline V lookup: CDR1 SEHNR, CDR2 FQNEAQ (reference sequence). The ends were cut back, 2 bases at V and 6 bases at J, with 10 bases in the middle. The CDR3 spans 13 residues. Full variable domain (rest looked up from reference TRBV7-9 and TRBJ1-1): DTGVSQNPRHKITKRGQNVTFRCDPISEHNRLYWYRQTLGQGPEFLTYFQNEAQLEKSRLLSDRFSAERPKGSFSTLEIQRTEQGDSAMYLCASSLPLRAEAFFGQGTRLTVV.

Notes on this clonotype: A single base separates this from a much larger clone, so it may be a read error. The rearrangement links TRBV3-1 to TRBJ2-5; weak D call: TRBD2 (5 bases). Germline CDR1 LGHDT, CDR2 YNNKEL (reference sequence). This CDR3 spans 15 amino acids. CDR3 nucleotides: TGTGTCAGCAGCCAAGCGACGGGGAATCAAGAGACCCAGTACTTC. This codes for CVSSQATGNQETQYF.

This clonotype has ten or more counts. The chain combines TRBV7-9 with TRBJ2-1, with D maybe TRBD1 (6 bases). From germline, CDR1 is SEHNR and CDR2 FQNEAQ (reference sequence). This CDR3 region has 12 residues. Trimming removed 5 bases from V and 5 bases from J, with 7 bases in between. The CDR3 sequence: CASSRTDNEQFF. CDR3 bases: TGTGCCAGCAGCCGGACAGACAATGAGCAGTTCTTC.

The chain is built from TRBV11-2 and TRBJ2-7, with 9 nucleotides matching TRBD1. The last part of the DNA fits TRBJ2-5 better; the J call may be wrong. The CDR3 length is 16 residues. The germline gives CDR1 SGHAT, CDR2 FQNNGV. The chain's CDR3 is CASSLARDRVLETQYF. The CDR3 DNA sequence: TGTGCCAGCAGCTTAGCGCGGGACAGGGTTTTGGAGACCCAGTACTTC.

The CDR3 nucleotides read TGCAGTACTATATTGTACGGCGAAGCTTTCTTT. Its protein product is CSTILYGEAFF. The chain recombines TRBV20-1 with TRBJ1-1; D remains unclear. The CDR3 consists of 11 residues. Trimming removed 8 bases from V and 8 bases from J, with 15 bases in between. Per germline, CDR1 DFQATT and CDR2 SNEGSKA (reference sequence).

Ten or more counts support this clonotype. This chain uses TRBV5-1 with TRBJ2-7; no definite D call. Trimming removed 3 bases at V and 0 bases at J, with 7 bases between. CDR1 and CDR2 from the germline V gene are SGHRS and YFSETQ. CDR3 length: 13 residues. As DNA, the CDR3 is TGCGCCAGCAGCTCTCTCCTCTCCTACGAGCAGTACTTC. Protein product: CASSSLLSYEQYF.

This clonotype was counted only a few times. A read error may account for a junction end that differs from germline. The V call is TRBV2, the J call TRBJ1-2, with TRBD1 as a possible D gene (5 bases). CDR3 length: 14 residues. Germline V gene lookup returns CDR1 SNHLY and CDR2 FYNNEI. DNA for the CDR3: TGTGCCAGCAGAGAAGGGGAATCCAACTATGGCTACACCTTC. Translation gives CASREGESNYGYTF.

The V call is TRBV2, the J call TRBJ1-4; D perhaps matches TRBD1 (6 bases). V was clipped by 4 bases and J by 0 bases, with 9 bases between them. Germline-derived CDR1 and CDR2 are SNHLY and FYNNEI. CDR3 length: 15 residues. The CDR3 loop is CASSATGSTNEKLFF. As DNA, the CDR3 is TGTGCCAGCAGTGCCACAGGGTCAACTAATGAAAAACTGTTTTTT. The full variable domain, in which reference TRBV2 and TRBJ1-4 provide the parts outside the CDR3, is EPEVTQTPSHQVTQMGQEVILRCVPISNHLYFYWYRQILGQKVEFLVSFYNNEISEKSEIFDDQFSVERPDGSNFTLKIRSTKLEDSAMYFCASSATGSTNEKLFFGSGTQLSVL.

The chain has TRBV3-1 and TRBJ2-2; D perhaps matches TRBD2 (5 bases). The CDR3 has 16 amino acids. Trimming pared 4 bases from V and 2 bases from J, leaving 14 bases between. CDR1 is LGHDT and CDR2 is YNNKEL in the germline V gene (reference sequence). This CDR3 is CASSLTRVVNTGELFF. The CDR3 DNA reads as TGTGCCAGCAGCCTTACTAGGGTAGTTAACACCGGGGAGCTGTTTTTT.

This clonotype was seen repeatedly, ten times or more. The rearrangement links TRBV12-3 or TRBV12-4 to TRBJ1-1; the match to TRBD1 covers 10 bases. This CDR3 spans 16 amino acids. V shed 5 bases and J 1 base; nucleotides not matched to a gene: 7. The CDR3 is CASSTRQGARNTEAFF. The CDR3 coding sequence is TGTGCCAGCAGTACCAGACAGGGGGCGCGGAACACTGAAGCTTTCTTT.

This clonotype was seen a handful of times. CDR3 sequence (DNA): TGTGCCCAGCGGGACCGTGGAGGCTATGGCTACACCTTC. Its protein product is CAQRDRGGYGYTF. This chain connects TRBV30 to TRBJ1-2; weak D call: TRBD1 (5 bases). Per germline, CDR1 GTSNPN and CDR2 SVGIG (reference sequence). V lost 8 bases to trimming and J lost 4 bases, with 17 bases between them. CDR3 length: 13 residues.

The gene calls are TRBV5-6 and TRBJ2-3, with D tentatively TRBD1 or TRBD2 (6 bases each). In germline, CDR1 is SGHDT, CDR2 YYEEEE. The CDR3 is 14 amino acids. Trimming cost V 4 bases and J 5 bases, with 14 bases left between them. CDR3 DNA sequence: TGTGCCAGCAGCAACTGGGGGCGGGGAGATACGCAGTATTTT. This encodes CASSNWGRGDTQYF. Combining the CDR3 with reference TRBV5-6 and TRBJ2-3 gives the whole variable domain DAGVTQSPTHLIKTRGQQVTLRCSPKSGHDTVSWYQQALGQGPQFIFQYYEEEERQRGNFPDRFSGHQFPNYSSELNVNALLLGDSALYLCASSNWGRGDTQYFGPGTRLTVL.

The rearrangement joins TRBV5-6 to TRBJ2-1, with TRBD2 matching over 10 bases. The length of the CDR3 is 19 residues. The germline CDR1 and CDR2 sequences are SGHDT and YYEEEE. The ends lost 2 bases at V and 1 base at J; junction bases unmatched: 12. CDR3 nucleotides: TGTGCCAGCAGCTTTATGGCTCTAGCGGGAGTTCTGTCCTACAATGAGCAGTTCTTC. Amino acid sequence: CASSFMALAGVLSYNEQFF.

The table lists this clonotype with many counts. The rearrangement links TRBV13 to TRBJ2-3; a possible D gene is TRBD2 (7 bases). Trimming pared 2 bases from V and 0 bases from J, leaving 12 bases between. Looked up from germline, CDR1 is PRHDT and CDR2 is FYEKMQ (reference sequence). The CDR3 is made up of 16 amino acids. The CDR3 nucleotides are TGTGCCAGCAGCTTAAAAGGGGGGGCTAGCACAGATACGCAGTATTTT. This encodes CASSLKGGASTDTQYF.

About this clonotype: One end of the junction is discordant with germline, which a read error may explain. The chain uses TRBV12-3 or TRBV12-4 and TRBJ1-4; 10 nucleotides match TRBD1. The CDR3 is 14 residues long. The CDR3 nucleotides are TGTGCCAGCAGCGCAGACAGGGGGCTTGAAAAACGGTTTTTT. Translating it yields CASSADRGLEKRFF.

This clonotype was detected a few times. The chain recombines TRBV5-1 with TRBJ2-5; D is possibly TRBD1 (8 bases). Trimming took 4 bases from V and 7 from J, leaving 17 bases between them. Germline-derived CDR1 and CDR2 are SGHRS and YFSETQ. CDR3 length: 14 amino acids. The CDR3 region is CASSPGGAGVTQYF. CDR3 sequence (DNA): TGCGCCAGCAGCCCAGGGGGCGCGGGGGTGACCCAGTACTTC.

Ten or more counts support this clonotype. CDR3 region: CASSSGTFLYEQYF. CDR3 DNA: TGTGCCAGCAGCTCCGGGACATTTCTCTACGAGCAGTACTTC. The rearrangement uses TRBV7-9 and TRBJ2-7, with a possible D match to TRBD1 (6 bases). CDR3 length equals 14 residues. Deletions cut 4 bases from V and 3 bases from J, with 13 bases between. The germline CDR1 and CDR2 sequences are SEHNR and FQNEAQ (reference sequence).

A word on this clonotype: A much bigger clone sits one base away, suggesting this may be a read error. The V and J genes are TRBV7-2 and TRBJ2-1; maybe TRBD2 (7 bases). Germline values: CDR1 SGHTA, CDR2 FQGNSA. The CDR3 is 16 amino acids. DNA of the CDR3: TGTGTCAGCAGCCCGACTGGGGGGGCCCCCTACAATGAGCAGTTCTTC. It codes for CVSSPTGGAPYNEQFF.

This clonotype has at least ten counts. This chain joins TRBV7-2 and TRBJ2-3, with D possibly matching TRBD2 (6 bases). V was cut by 3 bases and J by 2 bases, with 15 bases left in between. Germline V gives CDR1 SGHTA, CDR2 FQGNSA. This CDR3 contains 16 residues. This chain's CDR3 is CASSLRPSEVTDTQYF. The CDR3 coding sequence is TGTGCCAGCAGCTTGCGTCCTAGCGAGGTCACAGATACGCAGTATTTT.

This clonotype was seen many times. V usage is TRBV7-8 and J usage is TRBJ1-5; a possible D gene is TRBD1 (6 bases). The germline V gene has CDR1 SGHVS and CDR2 FQNEAQ. The V end was cut by 5 bases, the J end by 2 bases, with 16 bases between. The CDR3 consists of 16 residues. The CDR3: CASSRGTTRGNQPQHF. The CDR3 nucleotides are TGTGCCAGCAGCCGAGGGACAACCAGGGGCAATCAGCCCCAGCATTTT.

This chain joins TRBV5-4 and TRBJ2-1, with 9 bases matching TRBD1. Germline values: CDR1 SGHNT, CDR2 YYREEE (reference sequence). This CDR3 is built from 14 residues. V lost 3 bases, J lost 9 bases, and 7 bases stayed unmatched. The CDR3 DNA follows: TGTGCCAGCAGCTGGGCCACAGGGGGCGGTGAGCAGTTCTTC. It encodes CASSWATGGGEQFF.

This clonotype was counted once. This sequence joins TRBV12-3 or TRBV12-4 and TRBJ2-3, with 7 bases matching TRBD2. With V trimmed by 8 bases and J by 5 bases, 4 bases remained unmatched. The CDR3 loop spans 12 amino acids. CDR3 sequence reads: CASGRGGDTQYF. For the CDR3, the DNA is TGTGCCAGCGGTCGCGGGGGAGATACGCAGTATTTT.

As for this clonotype: Since a much larger clone is just one base distant, this may be a read error. J is TRBJ1-2 and V is TRBV28; 8 positions match TRBD1. Germline CDR1 and CDR2: MDHEN and SYDVKM. The CDR3 is made up of 14 amino acids. The ends lost 6 bases at V and 4 bases at J; junction bases unmatched: 7. CDR3 residues: CASRPGGAPYGYTF. The CDR3 DNA is TGTGCCAGCAGGCCAGGGGGCGCCCCCTATGGCTACACCTTC.

The chain couples TRBV27 to TRBJ2-2, with D maybe TRBD1 (6 bases). This CDR3 contains 15 residues. Germline-derived CDR1 and CDR2 are MNHEY and SMNVEV (reference sequence). Trimming removed 6 bases at V and 5 bases at J, with 16 bases between. Here the CDR3 reads CASSPKGVRTGELFF. The CDR3 DNA is TGTGCCAGCAGCCCCAAGGGGGTAAGGACCGGGGAGCTGTTTTTT.

This clonotype was observed a few times. The chain has TRBV20-1 and TRBJ1-5; a possible D gene is TRBD1 (6 bases). CDR1 is DFQATT, CDR2 SNEGSKA, per germline (reference sequence). The CDR3 runs 11 residues. V was clipped by 8 bases and J by 11 bases, with 16 bases between them. This CDR3 is CSSGAEKTQHF. The CDR3 DNA reads TGCAGTTCGGGGGCCGAGAAGACCCAGCATTTT.

The sample holds a few counts of this clonotype. The CDR3: CASNHAGRADTQYF. In DNA, the CDR3 is TGTGCCAGCAACCATGCGGGAAGGGCAGATACGCAGTATTTT. The V gene is TRBV4-2, the J gene TRBJ2-3; D may be TRBD2 (6 bases). This CDR3 spans 14 amino acids. Germline V gene lookup returns CDR1 LGHNA and CDR2 YNFKEQ. Trimming stripped 7 bases from V and 4 bases from J, with 15 bases between.